This T cell receptor (beta chain) was obtained from a study of early T cells in non-severe SARS-CoV-2 infection. Study outcomes and limitations: VDJdb-based annotation leaned toward anti-spike CD8 responses and missed private and CD4 specificities.

This clonotype was observed a handful of times. The target antigen is unknown. cDNA molecules, individually, were tagged with unique molecular identifiers. TCRdb re-derived calls from the 5' RACE reads in MiXCR, one entry per CDR3 protein. The table has about 55,000 distinct CDR3 sequences, roughly an eighth seen once. Germline V gene data show CDR1 as MNHNY and CDR2 as SVGAGI (reference sequence). The CDR3 has 16 amino acids. V gave up 5 bases and J gave up 1 base, with 15 bases separating them. This sequence joins TRBV6-6 and TRBJ2-4, with D maybe TRBD2 (6 bases). The sample comprised whole blood. The receptor was isolated from an adult who was a healthcare worker with PCR-confirmed SARS-CoV-2 infection or an uninfected control (not recorded which). The CDR3 DNA follows: TGTGCCAGCAGTGCTCTAGCGCGGACGGCCAAAAACATTCAGTACTTC. Residues: CASSALARTAKNIQYF.